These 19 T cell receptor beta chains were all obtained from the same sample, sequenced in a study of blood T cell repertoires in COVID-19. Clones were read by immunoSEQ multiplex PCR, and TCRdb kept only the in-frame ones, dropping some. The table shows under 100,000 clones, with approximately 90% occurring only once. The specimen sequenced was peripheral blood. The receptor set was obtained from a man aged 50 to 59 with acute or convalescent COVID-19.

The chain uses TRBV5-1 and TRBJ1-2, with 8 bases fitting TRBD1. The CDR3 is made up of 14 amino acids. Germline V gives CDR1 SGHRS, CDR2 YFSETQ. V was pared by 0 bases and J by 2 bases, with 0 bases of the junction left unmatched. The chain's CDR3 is CASSLGTGNYGYTF. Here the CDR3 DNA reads TGCGCCAGCAGCTTGGGGACAGGGAACTATGGCTACACCTTC.

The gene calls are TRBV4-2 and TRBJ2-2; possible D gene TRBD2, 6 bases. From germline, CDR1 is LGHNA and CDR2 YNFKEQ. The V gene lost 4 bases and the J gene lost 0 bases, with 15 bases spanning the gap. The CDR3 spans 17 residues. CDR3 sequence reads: CASSPGRDFTNTGELFF. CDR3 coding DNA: TGTGCCAGCAGCCCAGGACGGGACTTCACGAACACCGGGGAGCTGTTTTTT.

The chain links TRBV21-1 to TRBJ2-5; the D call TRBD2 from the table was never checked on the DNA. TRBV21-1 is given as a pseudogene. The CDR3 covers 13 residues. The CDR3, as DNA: TGTGCCAGCAGCCGACGGGGGGGAGAGACCCAGTACTTC. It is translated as CASSRRGGETQYF.

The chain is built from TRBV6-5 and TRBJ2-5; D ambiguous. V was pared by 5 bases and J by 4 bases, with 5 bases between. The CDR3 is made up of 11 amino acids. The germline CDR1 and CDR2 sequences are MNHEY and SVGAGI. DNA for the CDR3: TGTGCCAGCAGTACGGGAGAGACCCAGTACTTC. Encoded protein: CASSTGETQYF.

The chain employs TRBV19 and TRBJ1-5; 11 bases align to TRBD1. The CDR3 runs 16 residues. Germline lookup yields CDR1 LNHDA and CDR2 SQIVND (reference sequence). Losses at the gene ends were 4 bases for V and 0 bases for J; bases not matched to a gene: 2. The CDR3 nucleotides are TGTGCCAGTAGTACGGACAGGGGGCATAGCAATCAGCCCCAGCATTTT. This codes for CASSTDRGHSNQPQHF.

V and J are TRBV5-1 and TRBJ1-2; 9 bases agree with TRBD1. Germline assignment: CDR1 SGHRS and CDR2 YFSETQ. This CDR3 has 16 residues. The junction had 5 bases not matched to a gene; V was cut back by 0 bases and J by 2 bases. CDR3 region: CASSLARTGANYGYTF. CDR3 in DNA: TGCGCCAGCAGCTTGGCCAGGACAGGGGCCAACTATGGCTACACCTTC.

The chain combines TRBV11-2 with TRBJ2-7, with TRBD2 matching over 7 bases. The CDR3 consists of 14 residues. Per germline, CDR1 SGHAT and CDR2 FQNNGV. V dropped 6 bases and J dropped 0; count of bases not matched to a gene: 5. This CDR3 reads CASRSLAVSYEQYF. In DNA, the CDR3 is TGTGCCAGCAGATCCCTAGCGGTCTCCTACGAGCAGTACTTC. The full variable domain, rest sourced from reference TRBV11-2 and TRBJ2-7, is EAGVAQSPRYKIIEKRQSVAFWCNPISGHATLYWYQQILGQGPKLLIQFQNNGVVDDSQLPKDRFSAERLKGVDSTLKIQPAKLEDSAVYLCASRSLAVSYEQYFGPGTRLTVT.

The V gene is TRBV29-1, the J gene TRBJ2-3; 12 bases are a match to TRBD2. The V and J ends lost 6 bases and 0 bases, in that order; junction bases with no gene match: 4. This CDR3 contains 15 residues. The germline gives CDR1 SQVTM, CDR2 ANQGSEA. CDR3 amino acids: CSVLAGGPSTDTQYF. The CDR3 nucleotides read TGCAGCGTCCTAGCGGGAGGGCCTAGCACAGATACGCAGTATTTT.

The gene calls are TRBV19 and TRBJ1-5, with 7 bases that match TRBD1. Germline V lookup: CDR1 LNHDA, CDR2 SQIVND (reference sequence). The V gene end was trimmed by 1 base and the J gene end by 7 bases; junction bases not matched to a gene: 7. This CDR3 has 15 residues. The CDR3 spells CASSIGQGGRQPQHF. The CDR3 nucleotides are TGTGCCAGTAGTATAGGACAGGGTGGAAGGCAGCCCCAGCATTTT.

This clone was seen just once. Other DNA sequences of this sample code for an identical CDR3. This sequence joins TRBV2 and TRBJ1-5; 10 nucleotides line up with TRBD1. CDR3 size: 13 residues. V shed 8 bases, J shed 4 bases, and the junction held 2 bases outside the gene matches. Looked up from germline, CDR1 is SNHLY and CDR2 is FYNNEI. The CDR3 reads CASEGQGNQPQHF. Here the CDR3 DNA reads TGTGCCAGCGAGGGACAGGGGAATCAGCCCCAGCATTTT.

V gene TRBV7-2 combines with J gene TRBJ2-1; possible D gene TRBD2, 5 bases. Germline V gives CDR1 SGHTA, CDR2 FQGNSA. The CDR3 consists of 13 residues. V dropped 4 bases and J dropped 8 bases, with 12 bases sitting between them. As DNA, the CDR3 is TGTGCCAGCAGCTCCACCCCACTAGATGAGCAGTTCTTC. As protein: CASSSTPLDEQFF.

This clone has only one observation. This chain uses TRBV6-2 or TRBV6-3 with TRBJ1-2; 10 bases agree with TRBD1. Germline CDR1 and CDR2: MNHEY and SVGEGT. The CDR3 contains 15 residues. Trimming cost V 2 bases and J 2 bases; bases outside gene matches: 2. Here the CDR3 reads CASSYLGQGNYGYTF. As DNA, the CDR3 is TGTGCCAGCAGTTACCTGGGACAGGGGAACTATGGCTACACCTTC.

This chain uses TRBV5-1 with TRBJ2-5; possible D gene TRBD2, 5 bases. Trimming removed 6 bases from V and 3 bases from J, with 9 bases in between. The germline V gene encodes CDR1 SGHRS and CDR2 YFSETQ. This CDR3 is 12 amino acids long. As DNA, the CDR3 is TGCGCCAGCACTGAGGGAGAAGAGACCCAGTACTTC. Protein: CASTEGEETQYF.

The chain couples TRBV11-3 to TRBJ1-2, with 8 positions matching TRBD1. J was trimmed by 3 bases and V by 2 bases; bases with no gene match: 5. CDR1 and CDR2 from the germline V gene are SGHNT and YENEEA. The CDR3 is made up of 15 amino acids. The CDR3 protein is CASSLRTGGYYGYTF. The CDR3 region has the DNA TGTGCCAGCAGCTTAAGAACAGGGGGATACTATGGCTACACCTTC. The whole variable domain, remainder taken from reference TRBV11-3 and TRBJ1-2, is EAGVVQSPRYKIIEKKQPVAFWCNPISGHNTLYWYLQNLGQGPELLIRYENEEAVDDSQLPKDRFSAERLKGVDSTLKIQPAELGDSAVYLCASSLRTGGYYGYTFGSGTRLTVV.

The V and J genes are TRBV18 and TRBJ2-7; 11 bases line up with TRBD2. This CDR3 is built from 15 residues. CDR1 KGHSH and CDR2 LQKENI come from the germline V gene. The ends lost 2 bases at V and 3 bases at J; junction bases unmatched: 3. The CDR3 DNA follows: TGTGCCAGCTCACCAACGCTAGCGGGGGGCTACGAGCAGTACTTC. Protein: CASSPTLAGGYEQYF.

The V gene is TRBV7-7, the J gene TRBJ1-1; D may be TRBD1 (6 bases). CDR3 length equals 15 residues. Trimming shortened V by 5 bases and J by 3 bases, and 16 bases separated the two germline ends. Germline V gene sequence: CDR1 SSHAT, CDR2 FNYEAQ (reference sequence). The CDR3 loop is CASSALIGGDTEAFF. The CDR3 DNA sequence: TGTGCCAGCAGCGCCCTGATTGGGGGCGACACTGAAGCTTTCTTT. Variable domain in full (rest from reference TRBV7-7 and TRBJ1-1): GAGVSQSPRYKVTKRGQDVTLRCDPISSHATLYWYQQALGQGPEFLTYFNYEAQPDKSGLPSDRFSAERPEGSISTLTIQRTEQRDSAMYRCASSALIGGDTEAFFGQGTRLTVV.

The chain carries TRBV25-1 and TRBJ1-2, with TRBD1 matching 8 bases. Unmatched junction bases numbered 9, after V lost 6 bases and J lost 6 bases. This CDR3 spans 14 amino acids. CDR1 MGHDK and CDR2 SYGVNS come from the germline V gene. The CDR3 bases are TGTGCCAGCAGAGCACCAGGACAGGGAGATGGCTACACCTTC. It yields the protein CASRAPGQGDGYTF.

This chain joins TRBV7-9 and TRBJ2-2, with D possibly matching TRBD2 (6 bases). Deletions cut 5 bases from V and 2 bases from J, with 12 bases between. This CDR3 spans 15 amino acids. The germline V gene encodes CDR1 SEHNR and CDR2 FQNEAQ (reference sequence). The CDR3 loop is CASSLGRSNTGELFF. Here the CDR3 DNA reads TGTGCCAGCAGCCTCGGGAGAAGCAACACCGGGGAGCTGTTTTTT.

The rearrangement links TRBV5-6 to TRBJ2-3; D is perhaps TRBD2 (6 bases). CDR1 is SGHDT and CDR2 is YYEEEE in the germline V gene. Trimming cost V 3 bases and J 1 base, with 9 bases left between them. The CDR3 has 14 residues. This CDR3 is CASSWREGTDTQYF. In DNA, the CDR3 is TGTGCCAGCAGCTGGAGGGAGGGCACAGATACGCAGTATTTT.